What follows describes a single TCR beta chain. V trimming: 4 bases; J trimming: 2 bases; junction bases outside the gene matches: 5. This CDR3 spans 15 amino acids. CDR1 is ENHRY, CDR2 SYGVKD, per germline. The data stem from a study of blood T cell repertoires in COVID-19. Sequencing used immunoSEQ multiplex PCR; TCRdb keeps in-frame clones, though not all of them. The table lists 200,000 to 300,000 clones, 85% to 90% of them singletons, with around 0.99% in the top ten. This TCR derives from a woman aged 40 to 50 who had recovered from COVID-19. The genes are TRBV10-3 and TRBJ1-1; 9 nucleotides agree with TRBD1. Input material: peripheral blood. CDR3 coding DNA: TGTGCCATCAGTGGGCCGACAGGGGGAAACACTGAAGCTTTCTTT. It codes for CAISGPTGGNTEAFF.